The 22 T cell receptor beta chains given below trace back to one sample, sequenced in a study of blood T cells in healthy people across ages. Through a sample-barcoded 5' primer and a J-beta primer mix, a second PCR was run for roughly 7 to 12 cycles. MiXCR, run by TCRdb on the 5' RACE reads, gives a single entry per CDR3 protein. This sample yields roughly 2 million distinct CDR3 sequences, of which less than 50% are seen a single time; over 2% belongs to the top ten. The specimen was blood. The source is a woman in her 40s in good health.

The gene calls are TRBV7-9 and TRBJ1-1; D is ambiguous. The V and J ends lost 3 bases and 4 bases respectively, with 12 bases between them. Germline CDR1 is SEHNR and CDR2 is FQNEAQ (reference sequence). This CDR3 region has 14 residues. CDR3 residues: CASSFGELFTEAFF. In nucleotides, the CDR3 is TGTGCCAGCAGCTTTGGGGAGTTGTTCACTGAAGCTTTCTTT.

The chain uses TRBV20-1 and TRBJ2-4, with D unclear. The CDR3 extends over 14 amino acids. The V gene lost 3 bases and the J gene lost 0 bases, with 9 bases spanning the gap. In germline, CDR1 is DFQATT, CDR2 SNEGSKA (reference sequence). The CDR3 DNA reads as TGCAGTGCTAGGACTGATCTAGCCAAAAACATTCAGTACTTC. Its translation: CSARTDLAKNIQYF.

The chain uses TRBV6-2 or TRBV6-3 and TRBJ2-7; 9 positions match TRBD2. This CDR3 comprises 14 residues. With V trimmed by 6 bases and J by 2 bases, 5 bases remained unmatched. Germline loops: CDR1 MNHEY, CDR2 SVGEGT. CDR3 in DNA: TGTGCCAGCAGAGCGGCGGGGGGGCCCTACGAGCAGTACTTC. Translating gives CASRAAGGPYEQYF.

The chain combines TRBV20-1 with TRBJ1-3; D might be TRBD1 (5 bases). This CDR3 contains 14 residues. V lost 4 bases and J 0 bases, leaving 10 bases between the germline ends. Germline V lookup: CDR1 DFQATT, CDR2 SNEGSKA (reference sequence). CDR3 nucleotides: TGCAGTGCTACTCACAGGAGCTCTGGAAACACCATATATTTT. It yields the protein CSATHRSSGNTIYF.

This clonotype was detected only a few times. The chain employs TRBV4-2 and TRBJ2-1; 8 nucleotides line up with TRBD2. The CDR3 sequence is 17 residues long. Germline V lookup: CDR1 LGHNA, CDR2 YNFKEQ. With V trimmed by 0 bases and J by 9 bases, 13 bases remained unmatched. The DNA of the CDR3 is TGTGCCAGCAGCCAAGACCAAACTAGCGGCACTTTGAGTGAGCAGTTCTTC. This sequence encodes CASSQDQTSGTLSEQFF.

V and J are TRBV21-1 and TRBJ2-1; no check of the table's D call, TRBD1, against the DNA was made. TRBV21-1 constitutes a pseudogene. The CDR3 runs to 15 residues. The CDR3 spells CATIPGTGGADEQFF. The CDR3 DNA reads TGTGCCACCATCCCCGGGACAGGGGGCGCGGATGAGCAGTTCTTC.

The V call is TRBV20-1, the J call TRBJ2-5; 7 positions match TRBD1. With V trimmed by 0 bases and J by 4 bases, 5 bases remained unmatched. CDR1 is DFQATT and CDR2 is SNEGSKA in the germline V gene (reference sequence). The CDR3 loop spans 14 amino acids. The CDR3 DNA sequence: TGCAGTGCTAGAGATTGGAGACAGGGAGAGACCCAGTACTTC. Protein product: CSARDWRQGETQYF.

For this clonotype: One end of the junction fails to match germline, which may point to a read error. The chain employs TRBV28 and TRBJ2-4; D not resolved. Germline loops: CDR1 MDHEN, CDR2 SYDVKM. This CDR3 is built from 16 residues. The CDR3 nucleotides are TGTGCCGGCAGTTTTCGGCTTAGTCTAGCCAAAAACATTCAGTACTTC. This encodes CAGSFRLSLAKNIQYF.

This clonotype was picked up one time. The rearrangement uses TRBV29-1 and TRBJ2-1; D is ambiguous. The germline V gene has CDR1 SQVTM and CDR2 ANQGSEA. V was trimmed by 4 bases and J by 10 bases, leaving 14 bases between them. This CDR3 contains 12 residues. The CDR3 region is CSVGWTFREQFF. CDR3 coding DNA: TGCAGCGTTGGATGGACGTTCAGAGAGCAGTTCTTC.

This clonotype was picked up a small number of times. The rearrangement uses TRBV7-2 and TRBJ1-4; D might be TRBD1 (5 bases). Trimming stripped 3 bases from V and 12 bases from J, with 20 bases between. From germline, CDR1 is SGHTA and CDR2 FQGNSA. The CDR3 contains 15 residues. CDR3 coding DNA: TGTGCCAGCAGCTTGATGGGTAACGGGGCAGAGGAACTGTTTTTT. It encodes CASSLMGNGAEELFF.

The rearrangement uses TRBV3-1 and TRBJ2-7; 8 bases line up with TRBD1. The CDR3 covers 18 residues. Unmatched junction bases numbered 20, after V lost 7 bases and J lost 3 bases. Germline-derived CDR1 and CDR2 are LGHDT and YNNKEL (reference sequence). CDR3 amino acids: CASTPRGSRQGYNYEQYF. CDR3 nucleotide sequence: TGTGCCAGCACTCCCAGGGGGTCCCGACAGGGGTATAACTACGAGCAGTACTTC.

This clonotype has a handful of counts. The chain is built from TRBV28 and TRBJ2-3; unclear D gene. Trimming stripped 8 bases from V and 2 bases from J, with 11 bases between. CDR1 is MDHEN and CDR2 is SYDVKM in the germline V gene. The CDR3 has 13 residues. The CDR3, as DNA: TGTGCCAGCGGGAAGCGATTCACAGATACGCAGTATTTT. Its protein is CASGKRFTDTQYF.

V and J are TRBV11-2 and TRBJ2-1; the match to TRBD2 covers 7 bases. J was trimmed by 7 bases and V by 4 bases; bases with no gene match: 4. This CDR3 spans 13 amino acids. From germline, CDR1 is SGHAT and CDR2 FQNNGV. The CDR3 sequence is CASSWELANEQFF. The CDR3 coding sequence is TGTGCCAGCAGCTGGGAACTAGCGAATGAGCAGTTCTTC.

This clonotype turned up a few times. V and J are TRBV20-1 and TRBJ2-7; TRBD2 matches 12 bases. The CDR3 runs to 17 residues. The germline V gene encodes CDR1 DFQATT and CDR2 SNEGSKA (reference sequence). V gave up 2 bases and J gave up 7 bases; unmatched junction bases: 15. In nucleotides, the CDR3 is TGCAGTGCTAGAACCCTCAGACTAGCGGGGGCACAGTATGAGCAGTACTTC. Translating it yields CSARTLRLAGAQYEQYF.

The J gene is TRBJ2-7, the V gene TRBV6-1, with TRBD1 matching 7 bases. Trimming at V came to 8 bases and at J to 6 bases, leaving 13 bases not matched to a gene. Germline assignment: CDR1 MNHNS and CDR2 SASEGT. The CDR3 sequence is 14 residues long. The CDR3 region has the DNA TGTGCCAGCGGGTCTCACAGGGGTGTGGGCGAGCAGTACTTC. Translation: CASGSHRGVGEQYF.

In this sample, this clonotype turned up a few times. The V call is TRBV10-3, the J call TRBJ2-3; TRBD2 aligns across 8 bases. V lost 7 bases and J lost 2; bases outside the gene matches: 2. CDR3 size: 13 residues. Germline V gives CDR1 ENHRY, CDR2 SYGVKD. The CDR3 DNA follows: TGTGCCATCACAGCGGGGGCCACAGATACGCAGTATTTT. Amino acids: CAITAGATDTQYF.

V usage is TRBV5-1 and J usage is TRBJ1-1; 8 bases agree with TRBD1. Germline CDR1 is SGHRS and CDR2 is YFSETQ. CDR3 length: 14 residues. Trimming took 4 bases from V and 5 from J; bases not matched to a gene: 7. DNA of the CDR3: TGCGCCAGCAGCCAGACAGGGGTTGGGACTGAAGCTTTCTTT. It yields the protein CASSQTGVGTEAFF.

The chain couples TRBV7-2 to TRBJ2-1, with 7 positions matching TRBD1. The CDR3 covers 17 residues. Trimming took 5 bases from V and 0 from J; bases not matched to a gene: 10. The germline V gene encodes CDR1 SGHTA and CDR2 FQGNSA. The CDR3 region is CASSPGSTGSSYNEQFF. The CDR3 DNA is TGTGCCAGCAGCCCGGGATCGACAGGGAGCTCCTACAATGAGCAGTTCTTC.

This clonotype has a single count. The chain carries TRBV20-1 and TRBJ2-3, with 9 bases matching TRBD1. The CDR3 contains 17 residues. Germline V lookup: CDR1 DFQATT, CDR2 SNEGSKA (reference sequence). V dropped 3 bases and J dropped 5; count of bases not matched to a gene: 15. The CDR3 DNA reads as TGCAGTGCTAGCCTTATTCGGGACAGGGAATTGAAAGATACGCAGTATTTT. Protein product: CSASLIRDRELKDTQYF.

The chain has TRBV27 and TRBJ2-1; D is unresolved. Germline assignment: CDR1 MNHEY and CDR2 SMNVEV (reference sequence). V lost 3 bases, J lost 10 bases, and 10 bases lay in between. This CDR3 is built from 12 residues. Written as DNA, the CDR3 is TGTGCCAGCAGTTTTCTCAACTACGAGCAGTTCTTC. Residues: CASSFLNYEQFF.

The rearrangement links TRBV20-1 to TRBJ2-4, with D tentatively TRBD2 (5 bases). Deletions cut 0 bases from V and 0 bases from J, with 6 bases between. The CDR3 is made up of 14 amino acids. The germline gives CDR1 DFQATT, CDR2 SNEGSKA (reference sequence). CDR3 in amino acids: CSAREGRAKNIQYF. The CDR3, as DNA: TGCAGTGCTAGAGAGGGGAGAGCCAAAAACATTCAGTACTTC.

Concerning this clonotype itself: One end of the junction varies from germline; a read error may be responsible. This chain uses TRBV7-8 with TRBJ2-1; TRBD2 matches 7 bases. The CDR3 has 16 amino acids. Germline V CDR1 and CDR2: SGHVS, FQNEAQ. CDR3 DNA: TGTGCCAGCAGCTTAGGTGGGAGGGGCTCCTACAATGAGCGGTTCTTC. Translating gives CASSLGGRGSYNERFF.